This passage covers 17 T cell receptor beta chains from one sample sequenced in a study of blood T cell repertoires in COVID-19. Clones were read by immunoSEQ multiplex PCR, and TCRdb kept only the in-frame ones, dropping some. The sample records roughly 170,000 clones, over 65% being singletons. The sample taken for sequencing was peripheral blood. The source is a woman older than 75 with acute or convalescent COVID-19.

The chain has TRBV19 and TRBJ1-4, with D maybe TRBD1 (5 bases). The CDR3 totals 14 residues. Looked up from germline, CDR1 is LNHDA and CDR2 is SQIVND (reference sequence). V was pared by 7 bases and J by 7 bases, with 16 bases between. CDR3 protein: CASNLGRVGEKLFF. CDR3 nucleotides: TGTGCCAGTAATCTGGGCAGGGTCGGTGAAAAACTGTTTTTT.

The rearrangement links TRBV28 to TRBJ2-3, with a possible D match to TRBD2 (6 bases). Germline CDR1 and CDR2: MDHEN and SYDVKM. The V end lost 6 bases, the J end lost 0 bases, and 10 bases lay between the germline ends. The CDR3 is made up of 14 amino acids. CDR3 nucleotide sequence: TGTGCCAGCAGAGCGGGCCTAAGCACAGATACGCAGTATTTT. It encodes CASRAGLSTDTQYF.

Only a few counts were recorded for this clone. This chain's CDR3 is CATTGDYNEQFF. Here the CDR3 DNA reads TGTGCCACCACAGGGGATTACAATGAGCAGTTCTTC. This chain uses TRBV28 with TRBJ2-1; 7 nucleotides agree with TRBD1. CDR3 length equals 12 residues. V was pared by 10 bases and J by 4 bases, with 4 bases of the junction left unmatched. Germline CDR1 and CDR2: MDHEN and SYDVKM.

The rearrangement uses TRBV5-1 and TRBJ2-2; D might be TRBD1 (6 bases). V lost 9 bases and J lost 2, with 17 bases in between. The germline gives CDR1 SGHRS, CDR2 YFSETQ. The CDR3 covers 15 residues. The CDR3 sequence: CATTTGPSNTGELFF. The CDR3 bases are TGCGCCACCACCACAGGGCCCTCTAACACCGGGGAGCTGTTTTTT.

The V call is TRBV2, the J call TRBJ1-1; D gene uncertain. V was cut by 4 bases and J by 1 base, with 13 bases left in between. CDR1 and CDR2 from the germline V gene are SNHLY and FYNNEI. CDR3 length equals 15 residues. The CDR3 DNA reads TGTGCCAGCAGTGGTCAGGCCTTAGAGAACACTGAAGCTTTCTTT. The encoded protein is CASSGQALENTEAFF.

DNA of the CDR3: TGTGCCAGCAGTTTACACCTCGGGCTAGCGGGGAAAGAGACCCAGTACTTC. Translation: CASSLHLGLAGKETQYF. The chain employs TRBV27 and TRBJ2-5; 9 bases line up with TRBD2. With V trimmed by 2 bases and J by 3 bases, 10 bases remained unmatched. Germline V gives CDR1 MNHEY, CDR2 SMNVEV (reference sequence). CDR3 length equals 17 residues.

The V and J genes are TRBV9 and TRBJ2-7; the match to TRBD1 covers 10 bases. CDR1 is SGDLS and CDR2 is YYNGEE in the germline V gene. The CDR3 contains 15 residues. J lost 0 bases, V lost 3 bases, and 3 bases had no gene match. The CDR3 bases are TGTGCCAGCAGCGGACGGACAGGGGGCTCCTACGAGCAGTACTTC. This translates into CASSGRTGGSYEQYF.

This clone came up a few times. This chain uses TRBV27 with TRBJ2-1, with D tentatively TRBD1 (6 bases). From germline, CDR1 is MNHEY and CDR2 SMNVEV (reference sequence). There are 13 residues in the CDR3. The V and J ends lost 4 bases and 7 bases respectively, with 11 bases between them. The CDR3 reads CASSWTAGNEQFF. For the CDR3, the DNA is TGTGCCAGCAGTTGGACAGCAGGGAATGAGCAGTTCTTC.

DNA of the CDR3: TGTGCCGCCAGCGTTGGGACAGGACACACAGATACGCAGTATTTT. Protein: CAASVGTGHTDTQYF. The gene calls are TRBV5-4 and TRBJ2-3; 8 nucleotides align to TRBD1. The ends lost 10 bases at V and 2 bases at J; junction bases unmatched: 12. CDR3 length: 15 amino acids. In germline, CDR1 is SGHNT, CDR2 YYREEE (reference sequence).

CDR3 DNA: TGTGCCAGCAGTGACCAGGGGGCCCAGTTCACCGGGGAGCTGTTTTTT. Its translation: CASSDQGAQFTGELFF. The J gene is TRBJ2-2, the V gene TRBV27; 8 bases match TRBD1. V shed 5 bases, J shed 4 bases, and the junction held 9 bases outside the gene matches. Germline lookup yields CDR1 MNHEY and CDR2 SMNVEV (reference sequence). The CDR3 runs to 16 residues.

The chain couples TRBV28 to TRBJ1-2; D might be TRBD1 (5 bases). This CDR3 spans 13 amino acids. Per the germline V gene, CDR1 is MDHEN and CDR2 is SYDVKM. With 6 bases removed from V and 8 bases from J, the gap between germline ends came to 16 bases. CDR3 protein: CASSLGKGRGYTF. In DNA, the CDR3 is TGTGCCAGCAGCCTAGGAAAGGGGAGGGGCTACACCTTC.

The V call is TRBV3-1 (or the pseudogene TRBV3-2), the J call TRBJ2-5; the D gene is possibly TRBD1 (7 bases). V was trimmed by 8 bases and J by 4 bases, leaving 14 bases between them. The germline gives CDR1 LGHDT, CDR2 YNNKEL (reference sequence). The CDR3 is 13 residues long. Written as DNA, the CDR3 is TGTGCCAGCGGTAACAGGGGAGGAGAGACCCAGTACTTC. Residues: CASGNRGGETQYF.

This clone was counted once. This chain joins TRBV5-4 and TRBJ2-5; D may be TRBD1 (6 bases). Trimming shortened V by 4 bases and J by 4 bases, and 14 bases separated the two germline ends. Germline values: CDR1 SGHNT, CDR2 YYREEE (reference sequence). CDR3 length: 14 amino acids. CDR3 nucleotide sequence: TGTGCCAGCAGCCCCCGAGGCAGGGGAGAGACCCAGTACTTC. Encoded protein: CASSPRGRGETQYF.

The genes are TRBV3-1 (or the pseudogene TRBV3-2) and TRBJ2-2; maybe TRBD2 (6 bases). V shed 0 bases and J shed 6 bases, with 8 bases lying between them. Germline V gene data show CDR1 as LGHDT and CDR2 as YNNKEL (reference sequence). This CDR3 is built from 14 residues. CDR3 sequence reads: CASSQDGGAGELFF. The CDR3 bases are TGTGCCAGCAGCCAAGACGGAGGGGCCGGGGAGCTGTTTTTT.

This sequence joins TRBV5-1 and TRBJ2-7; D may be TRBD1 (6 bases). The CDR3 loop spans 15 amino acids. The germline gives CDR1 SGHRS, CDR2 YFSETQ. Between the trimmed V and J ends, which lost 4 bases and 4 bases, there was a span of 18 bases. The CDR3 region has the DNA TGCGCCAGCAGCCCGGACAGCTCCCGCCGATACGAGCAGTACTTC. Residues: CASSPDSSRRYEQYF.

The chain is built from TRBV4-1 and TRBJ2-5, with D perhaps matching TRBD1 (6 bases). Germline assignment: CDR1 MGHRA and CDR2 YSYEKL. CDR3 length: 19 amino acids. The V gene lost 1 base and the J gene lost 1 base, with 22 bases spanning the gap. The CDR3 DNA reads as TGCGCCAGCAGCCAAGGAACAGGGTCCTCTACCTCAGGCCAAGAGACCCAGTACTTC. Protein: CASSQGTGSSTSGQETQYF.

The chain has TRBV28 and TRBJ2-7, with 8 bases fitting TRBD1. This CDR3 spans 15 amino acids. The germline CDR1 and CDR2 sequences are MDHEN and SYDVKM. Losses at the gene ends were 3 bases for V and 4 bases for J; bases not matched to a gene: 8. Here the CDR3 reads CASSFPRTGIYEQYF. CDR3 sequence (DNA): TGTGCCAGCAGTTTCCCTCGGACAGGGATTTACGAGCAGTACTTC.